Included here is one T cell receptor (beta chain) sequence, with context. The antigen is not known. This record comes from a study of T cells in Graves' hyperthyroidism and ophthalmopathy. Background on the study: Peripheral blood was collected at initial diagnosis, before any treatment. General study points: Blood samples included most of the expanded thyroid clonotypes exceeding 0.001.

The CDR3 totals 12 residues. Germline values: CDR1 SGHAT, CDR2 FQDESV (reference sequence). Trimming left V 10 bases short and J 3 bases short, with 13 bases between. Amplified TCR beta CDR3 regions derived from RNA transcripts. The TCR CDR3 first-round RT-PCR relied on the HTBI primer set. One entry per CDR3 protein, called by TCRdb with MiXCR from the multiplex PCR reads. The sample includes nearly 750,000 distinct CDR3 sequences, roughly 32% of them seen just once. Each diagnosis was grounded in clinical symptoms, serum thyroxine and TRAb, thyroid ultrasound, and orbital computed tomography. This rearrangement joins TRBV11-1 to TRBJ2-7, with D tentatively TRBD1 or TRBD2 (5 bases each). This receptor was obtained from a woman aged 35 to 49 with Graves' hyperthyroidism. Source material: blood. Here the CDR3 DNA reads TGTGCCACCCAGGGAGTTGGCTACGAGCAGTACTTC. This sequence encodes CATQGVGYEQYF.